Listed below are T cell receptor beta chains from one sample, sequenced in a study of human thymus T cells. The method was immunoSEQ multiplex PCR; TCRdb's version includes in-frame clones alone and lacks a portion of them. This sample has some 120,000 clones, with around 96% found just once. Sequenced: thymus tissue. Source of these receptors: a boy younger than two with a congenital heart defect but otherwise immunologically healthy. CDR3s include the opening cysteine and the closing phenylalanine or tryptophan. A D gene is named only where the DNA matches it firmly. Rows give clone size only sometimes, using once, few, many, or a class for an expanded clone.

J gene,V gene,D gene,clone size,CDR3 DNA,CDR3 protein
TRBJ2-1,TRBV28,.,.,TGTGCCAGCAGTCCCTGGGACGGCGACTCCTACAATGAGCAGTTCTTC,CASSPWDGDSYNEQFF
TRBJ2-5,TRBV27,.,.,TGTGCCAGCAGTTCGCCGGGGACGCAAGAGACCCAGTACTTC,CASSSPGTQETQYF
TRBJ2-1,TRBV4-3,.,.,TGCGCCAGCAGCCCAGCCCCGCGGCGGGGTAATGAGCAGTTCTTC,CASSPAPRRGNEQFF
TRBJ1-5,TRBV7-9,TRBD1,.,TGTGCCAGCAGCTTAGGTCCCGGGACAGGAGATCAGCCCCAGCATTTT,CASSLGPGTGDQPQHF
TRBJ2-3,TRBV5-8,TRBD2,.,TGTGCCAGCAGCTTGGTAACCTCCGGGACTAGCGAGACAGATACGCAGTATTTT,CASSLVTSGTSETDTQYF
TRBJ1-1,TRBV4-3,.,.,TGCGCCAGCAGCCAAGATCGAGGGCAACCTGAAGCTTTCTTT,CASSQDRGQPEAFF
TRBJ2-2,TRBV14,.,.,TGTGCCAGCAGCCCCTTCAACACCGGGGAGCTGTTTTTT,CASSPFNTGELFF
TRBJ1-2,TRBV7-2,.,.,TGTGCCAGCGGTCGTGTTGGAGGGGCCACCTTC,CASGRVGGATF
TRBJ2-5,TRBV4-3,TRBD2,.,TGCGCCAGCAGCCAAGATAAGGCAGCGGGGGGTTGGGAGACCCAGTACTTC,CASSQDKAAGGWETQYF
TRBJ1-2,TRBV29-1,TRBD1,.,TGCAGCGTTGCGGGGACAGTCTATGGCTACACCTTC,CSVAGTVYGYTF
TRBJ1-1,TRBV5-6,.,.,TGTGCCAGCAGCTTGGAAGGTGTCAGGCCGGACACTGAAGCTTTCTTT,CASSLEGVRPDTEAFF
TRBJ2-7,TRBV7-9,TRBD2,.,TGTGCCAGCAGCTTAGGACGGGGGGACTACGAGCAGTACTTC,CASSLGRGDYEQYF
TRBJ2-7,TRBV6-1,.,.,TGTGCCAGCAGTGAAGACACATCCTACGAGCAGTACTTC,CASSEDTSYEQYF
TRBJ2-4,TRBV5-4,.,.,TGTGCCAGCAGCTTGGCCGAGGAGAACATTCAGTACTTC,CASSLAEENIQYF
TRBJ2-7,TRBV9,TRBD1,.,TGTGCCACCCTACACGGGACAGGGCAGTACGAGCAGTACTTC,CATLHGTGQYEQYF
TRBJ1-2,TRBV18,TRBD1,once,TGTGCCAGCTCAACGCGGACAGGGGGCCCGCGATGGGATGGCTACACCTTC,CASSTRTGGPRWDGYTF
TRBJ2-2,TRBV6-5,.,.,TGTGCCAGCAGTCCGACAGCGAACACCGGGGAGCTGTTTTTT,CASSPTANTGELFF
TRBJ1-5,TRBV6-5,.,.,TGTGCCAGCAGGGACGGTCCGGGGGGGCCCCAGCATTTT,CASRDGPGGPQHF
TRBJ1-1,TRBV7-3,.,.,TGTGCCAGCAGCTCTGGGGGGAGAACTGAAGCTTTCTTT,CASSSGGRTEAFF
TRBJ2-1,TRBV6-5,TRBD2,.,TGTGCCAGCAGTTACCCGGGACTATCCAGTGAGCAGTTCTTC,CASSYPGLSSEQFF
TRBJ2-7,TRBV4-3,.,once,TGCGCCAGCAGCCAAGAAGGCGGGAACGAGCAGTACTTC,CASSQEGGNEQYF
TRBJ2-7,TRBV4-3,.,.,TGCGCCAGCAGCCAAGATCGGTCAGCGGACGAGCAGTACTTC,CASSQDRSADEQYF
TRBJ2-7,TRBV7-2,.,once,TGTGCCAGCAGGACTACAAGGGGACCAGACCCTTACGAGCAGTACTTC,CASRTTRGPDPYEQYF
TRBJ2-6,TRBV19,.,.,TGTGCCAGTATCCCCGGGACCGATAACTCTGGGGCCAACGTCCTGACTTTC,CASIPGTDNSGANVLTF
TRBJ1-1,TRBV29-1,.,once,TGCAGCGTTTGGGCTCACATGAACACTGAAGCTTTCTTT,CSVWAHMNTEAFF
TRBJ2-3,TRBV2,.,.,TGTGCCAGCAGTGGTGGCAGCACAGATACGCAGTATTTT,CASSGGSTDTQYF
TRBJ1-1,TRBV7-2,.,once,TGTGCCAGCAGCTTACGTCGACCTATGACCTCTTCTGAAGCTTTCTTT,CASSLRRPMTSSEAFF
TRBJ1-1,TRBV11-1,.,.,TGTGCCAGCAGCTCCCCGGACGGTACTGAAGCTTTCTTT,CASSSPDGTEAFF
TRBJ1-2,TRBV6-1,.,few,TGTGCCAGCAGTGAATACAGGAGAACTAACTATGGCTACACCTTC,CASSEYRRTNYGYTF
TRBJ1-1,TRBV19,.,.,TGTGCCAGTGGGAAGGTAAAAGCTGAAGCTTTCTTT,CASGKVKAEAFF
TRBJ2-5,TRBV5-1,TRBD2,once,TGCGCCAGCAGCATCGGAGCTAGCGGGGGGGAAGAGACCCAGTACTTC,CASSIGASGGEETQYF
TRBJ2-7,TRBV5-1,.,few,TGCGCCAGCAGCTTGGATCCTTGGGGGGGCGCGGTCGACGAGCAGTACTTC,CASSLDPWGGAVDEQYF
TRBJ1-1,TRBV19,TRBD1,few,TGTGCCAGTAGTATACAGGGGGTGGAGACTGAAGCTTTCTTT,CASSIQGVETEAFF
TRBJ1-2,TRBV18,.,.,TGTGCCAGCTCACCGGGTAGGGGGGATGGCTACACCTTC,CASSPGRGDGYTF
TRBJ2-5,TRBV10-3,TRBD2,.,TGTGCCATCCCGCGACAACTAGCGGGTGGGGAAGAGACCCAGTACTTC,CAIPRQLAGGEETQYF
TRBJ1-3,TRBV5-1,.,.,TGCGCCAGCAGCTTCAAATTTTCCGGACCCGGGAACACCATATATTTT,CASSFKFSGPGNTIYF
TRBJ1-5,TRBV7-3,TRBD1,.,TGTGCCAGCAGCACCCGGACAGGTCAGCCCCAGCATTTT,CASSTRTGQPQHF
TRBJ2-1,TRBV5-1,.,.,TGCGCCAGCAGCTTCGGGGGAGCATCTAATGAGCAGTTCTTC,CASSFGGASNEQFF
TRBJ2-5,TRBV9,TRBD1,.,TGTGCCAGCAGCGAGCCGGGACAGGGAGGAAAAGAGACCCAGTACTTC,CASSEPGQGGKETQYF
TRBJ1-2,TRBV10-3,.,.,TGTGCCATCAGTGAGCCGGTCGCGGGGAACTATGGCTACACCTTC,CAISEPVAGNYGYTF
TRBJ2-1,TRBV9,.,.,TGTGCCAGCAGCCCCTCCGGGAACAGTCACAATGAGCAGTTCTTC,CASSPSGNSHNEQFF
TRBJ1-5,TRBV28,.,.,TGTGCCAGCAGGGGGTTTAGCAATCAGCCCCAGCATTTT,CASRGFSNQPQHF
TRBJ2-1,TRBV7-9,TRBD2,.,TGTGCCAGTACCGGGACTAGCTCCTACAATGAGCAGTTCTTC,CASTGTSSYNEQFF
TRBJ1-6,TRBV28,.,.,TGTGCCAGCAGCCTTCGAACCCTGACACTTGGGGGGTCACCCCTCCACTTT,CASSLRTLTLGGSPLHF
TRBJ1-2,TRBV30,.,.,TGTGCCTGCCCTCATCCGGGGGGCAACTATGGCTACACCTTC,CACPHPGGNYGYTF
TRBJ2-5,TRBV5-1,.,.,TGCGCCAGCGGCCCGGGAGGGACAGCCAGTCAAGAGACCCAGTACTTC,CASGPGGTASQETQYF
TRBJ1-6,TRBV7-8,.,.,TGTGCCAGCAGCCCAGCTTATCGCAGGAAAAATTCACCCCTCCACTTT,CASSPAYRRKNSPLHF
TRBJ2-5,TRBV4-3,.,.,TGCGCCAGCAGCCATAGCACGGGGCAGCGAGAGACCCAGTACTTC,CASSHSTGQRETQYF
TRBJ2-5,TRBV28,.,.,TGTGCCAGCAGTTTGTCGGAGGGGGAGCTAGAGACCCAGTACTTC,CASSLSEGELETQYF
TRBJ2-5,TRBV11-3,TRBD2,.,TGTGCCAGCAGCTCTATAGCGGGATGGGGAGAGACCCAGTACTTC,CASSSIAGWGETQYF
TRBJ1-1,TRBV5-4,.,.,TGTGCCAGCAGCTTTTCGCGGGACTTGAACACTGAAGCTTTCTTT,CASSFSRDLNTEAFF
TRBJ2-5,TRBV25-1,.,.,TGTGCCAGCGGACCGGGACATTTACAAGAGACCCAGTACTTC,CASGPGHLQETQYF
TRBJ2-1,TRBV7-6,TRBD2,.,TGTGCCAGCAGCTTACTAGCGGGGGGAGGGTCCTACAATGAGCAGTTCTTC,CASSLLAGGGSYNEQFF
TRBJ2-7,TRBV14,.,.,TGTGCCAGCAGCCTAAGGAGGGGAATCTACGAGCAGTACTTC,CASSLRRGIYEQYF
TRBJ1-2,TRBV28,TRBD1,once,TGTGCCAGCAGACCCGGACAGGGAAGCGGCTACACCTTC,CASRPGQGSGYTF